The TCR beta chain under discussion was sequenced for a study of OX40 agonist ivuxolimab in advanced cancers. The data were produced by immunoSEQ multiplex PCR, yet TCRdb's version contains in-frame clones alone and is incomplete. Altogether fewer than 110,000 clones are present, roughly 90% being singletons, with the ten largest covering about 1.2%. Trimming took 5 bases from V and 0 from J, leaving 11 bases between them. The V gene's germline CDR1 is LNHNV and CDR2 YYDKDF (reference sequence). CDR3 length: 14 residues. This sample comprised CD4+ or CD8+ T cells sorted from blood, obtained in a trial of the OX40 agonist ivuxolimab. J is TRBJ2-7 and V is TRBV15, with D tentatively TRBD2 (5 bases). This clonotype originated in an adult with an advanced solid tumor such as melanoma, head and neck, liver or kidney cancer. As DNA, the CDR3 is TGTGCCACCAGCGTCGGGATCCACTCCTACGAGCAGTACTTC. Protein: CATSVGIHSYEQYF.